This TCR beta chain appears in the sequencing data of a study of CD8 T cells in Susac syndrome. Overall study findings and caveats: The relatively small number of individuals in the TCR sequencing and HLA analysis was acknowledged by the study.

The authors reverse transcribed roughly 0.5 to 1 ug RNA with random hexamers. The authors amplified TCR beta CDR3 across 54 Vbeta and 13 Jbeta using immunoSEQ multiplex PCR. TCRdb independently ran MiXCR on the immunoSEQ multiplex PCR reads; one entry per CDR3 protein. The top ten clones hold about 0.16% of a sample with about 180,000 distinct CDR3 sequences, approximately 95% of them seen once. Note on this clonotype: The antigen remains unidentified.

The multiple sclerosis controls were treatment-naive patients with relapsing-remitting disease that was stable or active. V lost 4 bases, J lost 2 bases, and 10 bases lay in between. The germline V gene encodes CDR1 DFQATT and CDR2 SNEGSKA (reference sequence). The CDR3 totals 13 residues. The chain couples TRBV20-1 to TRBJ2-3, with D hard to call. This sequence originates from a human donor with multiple sclerosis. Source material: CD8+ T cells from PBMCs. For the CDR3, the DNA is TGCAGTGCTATAGACTTTGCCACAGATACGCAGTATTTT. It is translated as CSAIDFATDTQYF.